A single sample is the source of the 11 T cell receptor beta chains below, sequenced in a study of blood T cell repertoires in COVID-19. Sequenced by immunoSEQ multiplex PCR; TCRdb stores in-frame clones only, minus some. The sample includes a few hundred thousand clones, around 88% of them seen just once. Sequencing used PBMCs or T cells enriched from blood (not recorded which). The receptor source for this set is a woman aged 25-40 years who had been exposed to COVID-19.

There are a few counts of this clone. The gene calls are TRBV4-1 and TRBJ2-1; D is ambiguous. The CDR3 runs 16 residues. Trimming took off 1 base at V and 0 bases at J, with 10 bases between the two ends. Germline assignment: CDR1 MGHRA and CDR2 YSYEKL. CDR3 loop: CASSQAYPSSYNEQFF. The DNA for the CDR3 is TGCGCCAGCAGCCAAGCCTACCCGAGCTCCTACAATGAGCAGTTCTTC.

The chain joins TRBV3-1 (or the pseudogene TRBV3-2) to TRBJ1-2, with D possibly being TRBD1 (5 bases). This CDR3 has 14 amino acids. V was clipped by 0 bases and J by 8 bases, with 13 bases between them. Germline V lookup: CDR1 LGHDT, CDR2 YNNKEL (reference sequence). The CDR3 DNA reads TGTGCCAGCAGCCAAGATATGGGGAGGGGAGGCTACACCTTC. This encodes CASSQDMGRGGYTF.

V gene TRBV7-9 combines with J gene TRBJ1-6; 10 bases are a match to TRBD1. Germline V gene sequence: CDR1 SEHNR, CDR2 FQNEAQ (reference sequence). The CDR3 loop spans 15 amino acids. V was pared by 2 bases and J by 11 bases, with 6 bases of the junction left unmatched. The CDR3 region has the DNA TGTGCCAGCAGCTTATTGACAGGGGGCACAGCACCCCTCCACTTT. This codes for CASSLLTGGTAPLHF.

The CDR3 DNA reads as TGTGCCACCGGACTAAGGGAGGGCAATCAGCCCCAGCATTTT. Translated: CATGLREGNQPQHF. The V call is TRBV27, the J call TRBJ1-5; D call uncertain. Germline V gene sequence: CDR1 MNHEY, CDR2 SMNVEV (reference sequence). Trimming cost V 10 bases and J 2 bases, with 15 bases left between them. The CDR3 covers 14 residues.

This clone has ten or more counts. This chain links TRBV9 with TRBJ2-2; unclear D gene. The V and J ends lost 1 base and 6 bases respectively, with 7 bases between them. CDR3 length equals 13 residues. Germline CDR1 reads SGDLS; CDR2 reads YYNGEE. CDR3 DNA sequence: TGTGCCAGCAGCGTACAGATTTCCGGGGAGCTGTTTTTT. Protein: CASSVQISGELFF.

Here the CDR3 DNA reads TGTGCCAGCTCACCGGATCCGGGGGGTAACACTGAAGCTTTCTTT. Protein product: CASSPDPGGNTEAFF. The J gene is TRBJ1-1, the V gene TRBV18, with a weak D call TRBD1 (5 bases). The CDR3 is made up of 15 amino acids. V shed 3 bases and J shed 2 bases, with 13 bases lying between them. The germline V gene encodes CDR1 KGHSH and CDR2 LQKENI.

This chain uses TRBV21-1 with TRBJ2-2; whether TRBD1, the table's D call, matches the DNA was not checked. TRBV21-1 corresponds to a pseudogene. This CDR3 has 20 amino acids. CDR3 region: CASSKVWTGGRFVFPGELFF. The CDR3, as DNA: TGTGCCAGCAGCAAAGTATGGACAGGGGGGAGGTTTGTGTTCCCCGGGGAGCTGTTTTTT.

V is TRBV29-1 and J is TRBJ1-2; no clear D. In germline, CDR1 is SQVTM, CDR2 ANQGSEA. The V and J ends lost 4 bases and 4 bases respectively, with 10 bases between them. This CDR3 region has 12 residues. CDR3 sequence reads: CSVGGLGYGYTF. For the CDR3, the DNA is TGCAGCGTTGGAGGGCTCGGCTATGGCTACACCTTC.

The chain joins TRBV2 to TRBJ1-5, with D perhaps TRBD1 (5 bases). Germline-derived CDR1 and CDR2 are SNHLY and FYNNEI. CDR3 length: 15 amino acids. With 6 bases removed from V and 7 bases from J, the gap between germline ends came to 19 bases. For the CDR3, the DNA is TGTGCCAGCAGCTTCGCGGGGGAGAACTGGCAGCCCCAGCATTTT. It translates to CASSFAGENWQPQHF. The whole variable domain, filled in from reference TRBV2 and TRBJ1-5, reads EPEVTQTPSHQVTQMGQEVILRCVPISNHLYFYWYRQILGQKVEFLVSFYNNEISEKSEIFDDQFSVERPDGSNFTLKIRSTKLEDSAMYFCASSFAGENWQPQHFGDGTRLSIL.

CDR3 sequence: CASSRAQEKLFF. The CDR3 region has the DNA TGTGCCAGTAGTAGGGCGCAGGAAAAACTGTTTTTT. This sequence joins TRBV19 and TRBJ1-4; D gene uncertain. The CDR3 is made up of 12 amino acids. V shed 4 bases and J shed 8 bases, with 8 bases lying between them. Germline loops: CDR1 LNHDA, CDR2 SQIVND (reference sequence).

This clone was seen a handful of times. The chain uses TRBV28 and TRBJ2-5; TRBD2 agrees at 7 bases. The germline V gene encodes CDR1 MDHEN and CDR2 SYDVKM. CDR3 size: 14 residues. Unmatched junction bases numbered 9, after V lost 6 bases and J lost 5 bases. CDR3 bases: TGTGCCAGCAGCCCGGGGGGTACAAGGGAGACCCAGTACTTC. Its protein is CASSPGGTRETQYF.